A single sample gave rise to the 26 T cell receptor beta chains below, sequenced in a study of blood T cell repertoires in COVID-19. Profiling relied on immunoSEQ multiplex PCR, and the TCRdb table lists in-frame clones only, not all of them. The table lists 150,000 to 200,000 clones, 75% to 80% of them singletons. Sequences were obtained from peripheral blood. Receptors originate from a woman aged 50 to 65 with active or convalescent COVID-19.

This clone was detected a few times. The chain's CDR3 is CASSQNGHHGETQYF. CDR3 in DNA: TGTGCCAGCAGCCAAAACGGACACCACGGGGAGACCCAGTACTTC. The V and J genes are TRBV3-1 (or the pseudogene TRBV3-2) and TRBJ2-5, with D maybe TRBD1 (5 bases). The CDR3 length is 15 residues. Looked up from germline, CDR1 is LGHDT and CDR2 is YNNKEL (reference sequence). Trimming cost V 2 bases and J 5 bases, with 15 bases left between them.

The CDR3 nucleotides read TGTGCCTGGAGTTTGACTAGCGGGGGGGCAAACATTCAGTACTTC. Residues: CAWSLTSGGANIQYF. The chain recombines TRBV30 with TRBJ2-4, with TRBD2 matching 14 bases. J lost 6 bases, V lost 2 bases, and 3 bases had no gene match. This CDR3 region has 15 residues. In germline, CDR1 is GTSNPN, CDR2 SVGIG (reference sequence).

This sequence joins TRBV7-2 and TRBJ2-1; D not certain. V was clipped by 1 base and J by 4 bases, with 11 bases between them. The CDR3 loop spans 15 amino acids. CDR1 and CDR2 (germline): SGHTA, FQGNSA. CDR3: CASSLGPRTYNEQFF. The CDR3 DNA follows: TGTGCCAGCAGCTTAGGCCCCCGAACATACAATGAGCAGTTCTTC.

The V call is TRBV15, the J call TRBJ1-2; 7 nucleotides line up with TRBD1. This CDR3 has 16 residues. The germline gives CDR1 LNHNV, CDR2 YYDKDF (reference sequence). Trimming at V came to 3 bases and at J to 4 bases, leaving 11 bases not matched to a gene. The CDR3 protein is CATSRGTAPLSYGYTF. The CDR3 DNA sequence: TGTGCCACCAGCAGGGGGACAGCACCGTTGAGCTATGGCTACACCTTC.

The chain uses TRBV28 and TRBJ2-7; 7 nucleotides line up with TRBD1. CDR1 MDHEN and CDR2 SYDVKM come from the germline V gene. Trimming at V came to 4 bases and at J to 3 bases, leaving 3 bases not matched to a gene. The length of the CDR3 is 13 residues. CDR3 coding DNA: TGTGCCAGCAGTTCGTGGGACAGCTACGAGCAGTACTTC. It translates to CASSSWDSYEQYF.

In its sample, this clone was seen once. The rearrangement uses TRBV7-9 and TRBJ1-2, with 8 nucleotides matching TRBD1. Germline CDR1 and CDR2: SEHNR and FQNEAQ (reference sequence). Unmatched junction bases numbered 12, after V lost 5 bases and J lost 7 bases. CDR3 length: 15 amino acids. CDR3 sequence (DNA): TGTGCCAGCAGCCCCAACGACGACAGGGGAACTGGCTACACCTTC. This gives the protein CASSPNDDRGTGYTF.

The genes are TRBV4-1 and TRBJ2-1; 10 nucleotides line up with TRBD2. Germline CDR1 is MGHRA and CDR2 is YSYEKL. This CDR3 has 18 residues. Unmatched junction bases numbered 8, after V lost 1 base and J lost 2 bases. CDR3 sequence (DNA): TGCGCCAGCAGCCAAGCTCGGACTAGCGGAAGAACCTACAATGAGCAGTTCTTC. Its translation is CASSQARTSGRTYNEQFF.

This clone has a single count. The chain links TRBV30 to TRBJ1-2; 8 bases map to TRBD1. The CDR3 loop spans 13 amino acids. V was pared by 5 bases and J by 8 bases, with 10 bases of the junction left unmatched. The germline CDR1 and CDR2 sequences are GTSNPN and SVGIG (reference sequence). The CDR3 loop reads CAWGDQGARGYTF. The CDR3 DNA reads TGTGCCTGGGGGGACCAGGGGGCGCGAGGCTACACCTTC.

This rearrangement joins TRBV24-1 to TRBJ2-7, with TRBD2 identical over 7 bases. CDR1 and CDR2 (germline): KGHDR, SFDVKD. J gave up 4 bases and V 3 bases, and 5 bases lay outside the gene matches. The CDR3 extends over 14 amino acids. CDR3 protein: CATSDADGGYEQYF. The CDR3 DNA follows: TGTGCCACCAGTGATGCGGACGGGGGGTACGAGCAGTACTTC.

This clone was recorded at least ten times. The chain joins TRBV28 to TRBJ2-1; no definite D call. The V end was cut by 2 bases, the J end by 9 bases, with 11 bases between. Germline CDR1 is MDHEN and CDR2 is SYDVKM. The CDR3 is made up of 13 amino acids. CDR3: CASSLSPKREQFF. In nucleotides, the CDR3 is TGTGCCAGCAGTTTAAGTCCGAAGCGTGAGCAGTTCTTC.

The gene calls are TRBV18 and TRBJ2-3; perhaps TRBD1 as D (6 bases). The CDR3 sequence is 15 residues long. CDR1 is KGHSH and CDR2 is LQKENI in the germline V gene. The ends were cut back, 4 bases at V and 1 base at J, with 12 bases in the middle. The CDR3 DNA is TGTGCCAGCTCACTGGACAGATGGGGCACAGATACGCAGTATTTT. This translates into CASSLDRWGTDTQYF.

This clone was observed a single time. Sequence at one end of the junction differs from germline and may be a read error. The V gene is TRBV23-1, the J gene TRBJ2-2; 8 positions match TRBD1. TRBV23-1 carries the ORF label, with uncertain function. This CDR3 comprises 16 residues. CDR3 DNA: TGCGCCAGCATTCAACCTCAGGGGGCCCTCACCGGGGAGCTGTTTTTT. It is translated as CASIQPQGALTGELFF.

In its sample, this clone was seen a few times. The V gene is TRBV28, the J gene TRBJ1-5; D is unresolved. The CDR3 spans 12 residues. With 6 bases removed from V and 8 bases from J, the gap between germline ends came to 11 bases. Germline V gene data show CDR1 as MDHEN and CDR2 as SYDVKM. CDR3 protein: CASSPGRKPQHF. In nucleotides, the CDR3 is TGTGCCAGCAGCCCGGGGAGGAAGCCCCAGCATTTT. Drawing the rest from reference TRBV28 and TRBJ1-5, the complete variable domain is DVKVTQSSRYLVKRTGEKVFLECVQDMDHENMFWYRQDPGLGLRLIYFSYDVKMKEKGDIPEGYSVSREKKERFSLILESASTNQTSMYLCASSPGRKPQHFGDGTRLSIL.

V gene TRBV6-5 combines with J gene TRBJ2-7; TRBD2 matches at 10 bases. V shed 4 bases and J 1 base; nucleotides not matched to a gene: 4. Germline V gene sequence: CDR1 MNHEY, CDR2 SVGAGI. The length of the CDR3 is 15 residues. CDR3 sequence reads: CASSSTSGKSYEQYF. CDR3 nucleotide sequence: TGTGCCAGCAGTTCCACTAGCGGGAAGTCCTACGAGCAGTACTTC.

CDR3: CASSQAGGRGYNEQFF. CDR3 nucleotides: TGTGCCAGCAGCCAAGCGGGCGGCCGGGGGTACAATGAGCAGTTCTTC. The J gene is TRBJ2-1, the V gene TRBV4-2; D might be TRBD2 (6 bases). The germline CDR1 and CDR2 sequences are LGHNA and YNFKEQ. This CDR3 spans 16 amino acids. V was trimmed by 1 base and J by 4 bases, leaving 14 bases between them.

This clone was picked up one time. The rearrangement uses TRBV5-1 and TRBJ2-3, with TRBD1 as a possible D gene (6 bases). Trimming cost V 5 bases and J 0 bases, with 10 bases left between them. The germline V gene has CDR1 SGHRS and CDR2 YFSETQ. The CDR3 runs 14 residues. The CDR3 sequence: CASRDSPSTDTQYF. DNA for the CDR3: TGCGCCAGCAGGGACAGTCCTAGCACAGATACGCAGTATTTT.

This clone was observed a few times. The rearrangement links TRBV19 to TRBJ1-5, with 9 bases fitting TRBD1. V dropped 4 bases and J dropped 2; count of bases not matched to a gene: 18. CDR1 is LNHDA and CDR2 is SQIVND in the germline V gene (reference sequence). The CDR3 consists of 20 residues. CDR3 nucleotide sequence: TGTGCCAGTAGTAAAAGGACAGGGGTTCCCAATATTGATGGCAATCAGCCCCAGCATTTT. This gives the protein CASSKRTGVPNIDGNQPQHF.

The chain links TRBV11-2 to TRBJ2-1; the D gene is possibly TRBD2 (6 bases). This CDR3 comprises 16 residues. V shed 4 bases and J shed 4 bases, with 17 bases lying between them. In germline, CDR1 is SGHAT, CDR2 FQNNGV. The CDR3 reads CASSSRDSGTYNEQFF. CDR3 bases: TGTGCCAGCAGCTCAAGGGACTCCGGGACGTACAATGAGCAGTTCTTC.

This clone occurred once. The chain carries TRBV18 and TRBJ1-1; unclear D gene. CDR3 length: 14 residues. Germline V gene lookup returns CDR1 KGHSH and CDR2 LQKENI. Trimming removed 3 bases at V and 1 base at J, with 9 bases between. The DNA of the CDR3 is TGTGCCAGCTCACCTTCCGTGAGGAACACTGAAGCTTTCTTT. Protein: CASSPSVRNTEAFF. Full variable domain (rest looked up from reference TRBV18 and TRBJ1-1): NAGVMQNPRHLVRRRGQEARLRCSPMKGHSHVYWYRQLPEEGLKFMVYLQKENIIDESGMPKERFSAEFPKEGPSILRIQQVVRGDSAAYFCASSPSVRNTEAFFGQGTRLTVV.

V gene TRBV20-1 combines with J gene TRBJ2-1, with 7 nucleotides matching TRBD1. The trim removed 3 bases at V and 7 bases at J, leaving 12 bases unmatched. Per the germline V gene, CDR1 is DFQATT and CDR2 is SNEGSKA (reference sequence). This CDR3 comprises 15 residues. CDR3 protein: CSASNRGLQRNEQFF. CDR3 DNA sequence: TGCAGTGCTAGTAACAGGGGCTTACAAAGGAATGAGCAGTTCTTC.

V gene TRBV4-2 combines with J gene TRBJ2-3, with 7 bases lining up with TRBD1. The CDR3 runs to 17 residues. Germline assignment: CDR1 LGHNA and CDR2 YNFKEQ. Germline trimming cut 1 base from V and 1 base from J; bases unmatched to any gene: 8. The CDR3 DNA reads as TGTGCCAGCAGCCAAGGTGAGGGGGCCGTGGGCACAGATACGCAGTATTTT. Residues: CASSQGEGAVGTDTQYF.

This clone was detected a few times. The V and J genes are TRBV3-1 (or the pseudogene TRBV3-2) and TRBJ2-1; 9 bases line up with TRBD1. J lost 9 bases, V lost 4 bases, and 10 bases had no gene match. This CDR3 is built from 15 residues. Germline V gene sequence: CDR1 LGHDT, CDR2 YNNKEL (reference sequence). This CDR3 reads CASSPQGAEVSEQFF. The CDR3, as DNA: TGTGCCAGCAGCCCACAGGGGGCTGAGGTTAGTGAGCAGTTCTTC.

The rearrangement joins TRBV5-6 to TRBJ1-2; 12 bases are shared with TRBD1. Germline CDR1 is SGHDT and CDR2 is YYEEEE. The CDR3 consists of 16 residues. Trimming at V came to 4 bases and at J to 6 bases, leaving 10 bases not matched to a gene. For the CDR3, the DNA is TGTGCCAGCAGCCCCCTGGGGACAGGGGGCAGTGATGGCTACACCTTC. Translating gives CASSPLGTGGSDGYTF.

In this sample, this clone turned up a few times. This chain links TRBV4-3 with TRBJ2-1; 7 bases are a match to TRBD2. V was clipped by 0 bases and J by 4 bases; unmatched bases: 9. CDR1 and CDR2 (germline): LGHNA, YSLEER. This CDR3 is built from 17 residues. CDR3: CASSQDLGGVPYNEQFF. Written as DNA, the CDR3 is TGCGCCAGCAGCCAAGATCTGGGGGGGGTACCTTACAATGAGCAGTTCTTC.

The chain links TRBV9 to TRBJ1-4; a possible D gene is TRBD1 (5 bases). V dropped 0 bases and J dropped 8 bases, with 11 bases sitting between them. CDR1 and CDR2 (germline): SGDLS, YYNGEE. The CDR3 is 14 amino acids. The CDR3 reads CASSVEGVGEKLFF. The CDR3 DNA is TGTGCCAGCAGCGTAGAAGGGGTTGGGGAAAAACTGTTTTTT.

This chain connects TRBV7-8 to TRBJ2-3, with a weak D call TRBD1 (6 bases). Trimming took 8 bases from V and 0 from J, leaving 12 bases between them. The CDR3 spans 14 residues. CDR1 is SGHVS, CDR2 FQNEAQ, per germline. In DNA form, the CDR3 reads TGTGCCAGCCTGCTAGGGGGAAGCACAGATACGCAGTATTTT. Residues: CASLLGGSTDTQYF.